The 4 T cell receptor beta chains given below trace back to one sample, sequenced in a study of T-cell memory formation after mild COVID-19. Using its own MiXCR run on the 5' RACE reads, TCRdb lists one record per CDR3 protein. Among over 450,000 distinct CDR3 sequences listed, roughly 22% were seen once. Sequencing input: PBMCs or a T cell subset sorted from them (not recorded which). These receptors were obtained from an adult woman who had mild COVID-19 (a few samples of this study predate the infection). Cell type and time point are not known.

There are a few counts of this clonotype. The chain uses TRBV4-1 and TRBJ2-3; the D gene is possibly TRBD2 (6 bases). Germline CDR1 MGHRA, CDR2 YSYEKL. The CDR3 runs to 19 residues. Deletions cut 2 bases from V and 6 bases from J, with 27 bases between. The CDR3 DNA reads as TGCGCCAGCAGCCAACCCCCCCTAAGTGAGCGGGCTGGGGGGGATACGCAGTATTTT. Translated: CASSQPPLSERAGGDTQYF.

The CDR3 is CASSPMNTGIYNEQFF. The CDR3, as DNA: TGTGCCAGCAGTCCGATGAACACAGGGATCTACAATGAGCAGTTCTTC. The chain couples TRBV7-3 to TRBJ2-1; the D gene is possibly TRBD1 (6 bases). The length of the CDR3 is 16 residues. V was trimmed by 6 bases and J by 3 bases, leaving 18 bases between them. From germline, CDR1 is SGHTA and CDR2 FQGTGA.

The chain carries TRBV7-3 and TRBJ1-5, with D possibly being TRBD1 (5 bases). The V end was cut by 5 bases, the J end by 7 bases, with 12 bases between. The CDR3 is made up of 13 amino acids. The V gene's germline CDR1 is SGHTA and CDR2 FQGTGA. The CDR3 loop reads CASSIAPGQPQHF. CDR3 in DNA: TGTGCCAGCAGCATAGCTCCAGGGCAGCCCCAGCATTTT.

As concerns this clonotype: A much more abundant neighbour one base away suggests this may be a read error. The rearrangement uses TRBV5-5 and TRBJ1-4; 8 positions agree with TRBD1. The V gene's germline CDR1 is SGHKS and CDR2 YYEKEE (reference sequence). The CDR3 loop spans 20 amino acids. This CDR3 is CASSSGWGQETYGTDEKLFF. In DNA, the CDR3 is TGTGCCAGCAGCTCGGGGTGGGGACAGGAGACTTACGGAACTGATGAAAAACTGTTTTTT.